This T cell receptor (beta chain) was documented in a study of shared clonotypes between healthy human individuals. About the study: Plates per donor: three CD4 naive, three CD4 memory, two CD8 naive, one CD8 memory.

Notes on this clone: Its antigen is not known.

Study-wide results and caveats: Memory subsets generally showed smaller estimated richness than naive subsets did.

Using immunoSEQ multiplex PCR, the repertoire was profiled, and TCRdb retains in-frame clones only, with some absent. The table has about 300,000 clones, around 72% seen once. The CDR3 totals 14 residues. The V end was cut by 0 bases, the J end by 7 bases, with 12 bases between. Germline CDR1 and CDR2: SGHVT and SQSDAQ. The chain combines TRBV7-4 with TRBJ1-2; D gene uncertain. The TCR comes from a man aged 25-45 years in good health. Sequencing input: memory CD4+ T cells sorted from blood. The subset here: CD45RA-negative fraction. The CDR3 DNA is TGTGCCAGCAGCTTAGCGGCAGCGCACAGTGGCTACACCTTC. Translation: CASSLAAAHSGYTF.